A single sample is the source of the 16 T cell receptor beta chains below, sequenced in a study of CD8 T cells in Susac syndrome. When the RNA was reverse transcribed, random hexamers were used with an input of roughly 0.45 to 1 ug. TCRdb itself ran the immunoSEQ multiplex PCR reads through MiXCR, one entry per CDR3 protein. Seen here are around 130,000 distinct CDR3 sequences, roughly 92% observed once, and the top ten hold approximately 0.089%. Source material: CD4+ T cells from PBMCs. The receptor set was obtained from a human donor in good health.

The V call is TRBV5-1, the J call TRBJ2-5, with D perhaps given as TRBD1 or TRBD2 (5 bases each). Trimming removed 4 bases at V and 3 bases at J, with 7 bases between. Germline CDR1 is SGHRS and CDR2 is YFSETQ. The CDR3 is 12 amino acids. DNA for the CDR3: TGCGCCAGCAGCGGGACGGAAGAGACCCAGTACTTC. Translation gives CASSGTEETQYF.

CDR3 protein: CASSIGGRWAGSSYEQYF. The CDR3, as DNA: TGTGCCAGTAGTATTGGTGGGCGCTGGGCGGGCTCATCCTACGAGCAGTACTTC. The genes are TRBV19 and TRBJ2-7; D perhaps matches TRBD2 (5 bases). The CDR3 is 18 amino acids. The germline V and J ends were trimmed by 3 bases and 1 base, with 22 bases remaining between them. The V gene's germline CDR1 is LNHDA and CDR2 SQIVND (reference sequence). Based on the CDR3 plus reference TRBV19 and TRBJ2-7, the full variable domain is DGGITQSPKYLFRKEGQNVTLSCEQNLNHDAMYWYRQDPGQGLRLIYYSQIVNDFQKGDIAEGYSVSREKKESFPLTVTSAQKNPTAFYLCASSIGGRWAGSSYEQYFGPGTRLTVT.

V is TRBV2 and J is TRBJ1-2; possible D gene TRBD1, 6 bases. Deletions cut 7 bases from V and 0 bases from J, with 15 bases between. The length of the CDR3 is 15 residues. The V gene's germline CDR1 is SNHLY and CDR2 FYNNEI. CDR3 amino acids: CASTDGQLANYGYTF. Here the CDR3 DNA reads TGTGCCAGCACGGACGGACAGTTAGCTAACTATGGCTACACCTTC.

The chain has TRBV6-5 and TRBJ2-7, with 11 positions matching TRBD1. Germline CDR1 is MNHEY and CDR2 is SVGAGI. The CDR3 covers 15 residues. V shed 5 bases, J shed 3 bases, and the junction held 6 bases outside the gene matches. This CDR3 reads CASSAPGQGGYEQYF. CDR3 DNA sequence: TGTGCCAGCAGTGCGCCGGGACAGGGGGGCTACGAGCAGTACTTC.

The gene calls are TRBV9 and TRBJ2-1, with 11 bases fitting TRBD2. Germline V gives CDR1 SGDLS, CDR2 YYNGEE. V lost 0 bases to trimming and J lost 6 bases; unmatched junction nucleotides: 8. CDR3 length equals 17 residues. The CDR3 DNA follows: TGTGCCAGCAGCGTAGCTTTAGCGGGAGGGTCAGGCAATGAGCAGTTCTTC. This codes for CASSVALAGGSGNEQFF.

The chain recombines TRBV10-3 with TRBJ2-5; the match to TRBD2 covers 12 bases. Germline V gene data show CDR1 as ENHRY and CDR2 as SYGVKD. The CDR3 is 16 amino acids. The ends lost 2 bases at V and 2 bases at J; junction bases unmatched: 3. The CDR3: CAISEAGLAGQETQYF. The CDR3 DNA reads TGTGCCATCAGTGAGGCTGGACTAGCGGGACAAGAGACCCAGTACTTC.

This clonotype has just one count. The chain recombines TRBV6-4 with TRBJ2-1, with D hard to call. Trimming shortened V by 0 bases and J by 8 bases, and 8 bases separated the two germline ends. CDR1 and CDR2 from the germline V gene are MRHNA and SNTAGT. The CDR3 runs to 13 residues. In nucleotides, the CDR3 is TGTGCCAGCAGTGACTCGGAGCACCATGAGCAGTTCTTC. It is translated as CASSDSEHHEQFF.

The gene calls are TRBV20-1 and TRBJ1-1, with D perhaps matching TRBD1 (5 bases). This CDR3 has 16 residues. Per germline, CDR1 DFQATT and CDR2 SNEGSKA (reference sequence). V lost 5 bases and J lost 0, with 19 bases in between. This CDR3 reads CSAQGRLRVMNTEAFF. The CDR3 DNA follows: TGCAGTGCTCAGGGTAGGCTCCGAGTCATGAACACTGAAGCTTTCTTT.

In its sample, this clonotype was seen a few times. The J gene is TRBJ2-7, the V gene TRBV6-6; D not resolved. The CDR3 consists of 12 residues. CDR1 and CDR2 (germline): MNHNY, SVGAGI (reference sequence). V was cut by 5 bases and J by 2 bases, with 7 bases left in between. Here the CDR3 reads CASSHSTYEQYF. The CDR3 DNA reads as TGTGCCAGCAGTCACAGTACCTACGAGCAGTACTTC.

The genes are TRBV10-2 and TRBJ2-3; D uncertain. The V gene lost 0 bases and the J gene lost 0 bases, with 4 bases spanning the gap. The germline V gene encodes CDR1 WSHSY and CDR2 SAAADI. The CDR3 has 14 residues. In DNA form, the CDR3 reads TGCGCCAGCAGTGAGTCGAAAAGCACAGATACGCAGTATTTT. It is translated as CASSESKSTDTQYF.

The chain links TRBV28 to TRBJ1-5; maybe TRBD1 (5 bases). This CDR3 has 17 residues. The V end lost 4 bases, the J end lost 7 bases, and 23 bases lay between the germline ends. The germline gives CDR1 MDHEN, CDR2 SYDVKM. The CDR3 reads CASSSYTGTGFGQPQHF. The CDR3 region has the DNA TGTGCCAGCAGTTCATACACCGGGACGGGGTTTGGCCAGCCCCAGCATTTT.

This chain joins TRBV18 and TRBJ2-7; 7 bases are shared with TRBD1. This CDR3 comprises 13 residues. Germline V gives CDR1 KGHSH, CDR2 LQKENI. Trimming cost V 2 bases and J 6 bases; bases outside gene matches: 4. The CDR3 nucleotides are TGTGCCAGCTCACCATTACGGGACAGCGAGCAGTACTTC. Protein: CASSPLRDSEQYF. The whole variable domain, remainder taken from reference TRBV18 and TRBJ2-7, is NAGVMQNPRHLVRRRGQEARLRCSPMKGHSHVYWYRQLPEEGLKFMVYLQKENIIDESGMPKERFSAEFPKEGPSILRIQQVVRGDSAAYFCASSPLRDSEQYFGPGTRLTVT.

The rearrangement links TRBV11-2 to TRBJ2-3; 13 nucleotides agree with TRBD2. The germline gives CDR1 SGHAT, CDR2 FQNNGV. Trimming at V came to 5 bases and at J to 2 bases, leaving 4 bases not matched to a gene. The CDR3 loop spans 16 amino acids. The CDR3: CASSGGLAGPTDTQYF. CDR3 coding DNA: TGTGCCAGCAGCGGGGGACTAGCGGGGCCCACAGATACGCAGTATTTT.

CDR3 amino acids: CASSLEVAVEQYF. The CDR3 DNA sequence: TGTGCCAGCAGCTTAGAGGTAGCGGTGGAGCAGTACTTC. The J gene is TRBJ2-7, the V gene TRBV7-8; the D gene is possibly TRBD2 (6 bases). CDR1 is SGHVS and CDR2 is FQNEAQ in the germline V gene. V was shortened by 1 base and J by 7 bases, with 11 bases between the two germline ends. This CDR3 is 13 amino acids long.

The chain recombines TRBV19 with TRBJ1-1; perhaps TRBD1 as D (6 bases). Germline CDR1 LNHDA, CDR2 SQIVND (reference sequence). This CDR3 comprises 16 residues. Deletions cut 6 bases from V and 1 base from J, with 18 bases between. CDR3 amino acids: CASSRIGGAGNTEAFF. The DNA for the CDR3 is TGTGCCAGTAGCCGCATAGGGGGGGCCGGGAACACTGAAGCTTTCTTT.

This clonotype was seen just once. The chain has TRBV3-1 and TRBJ2-7; 10 bases agree with TRBD2. The germline gives CDR1 LGHDT, CDR2 YNNKEL (reference sequence). The CDR3 length is 18 residues. Losses at the gene ends were 1 base for V and 2 bases for J; bases not matched to a gene: 11. The CDR3 DNA follows: TGTGCCAGCAGCCAAGGATTGCTCGGGCTAGCGGGAGCCTACGAGCAGTACTTC. Translation gives CASSQGLLGLAGAYEQYF.